Listed below are T cell receptor beta chains from one sample, sequenced in a study of Ad26.COV2.S vaccination and SARS-CoV-2 variants. Only in-frame clones appear in the TCRdb table, and some are missing; sequencing was by immunoSEQ multiplex PCR. The table includes about 350,000 clones, roughly 85% detected once. The specimen comprised peripheral blood, sampled in a trial of Ad26.COV2.S vaccine versus placebo. Source of these receptors: a person between 18 and 65 years old who received the Ad26.COV2.S COVID-19 vaccine or a placebo. CDR3s include the opening cysteine and the closing phenylalanine or tryptophan. Fields, in order: D gene, J gene, V gene, clone size, CDR3 protein, CDR3 DNA. A D gene is named only where the DNA matches it firmly. Expanded clones get a size class; other rows say once, few or many, or leave the size out.

TRBD2,TRBJ2-2,TRBV7-2,NA,CASSLTSGSNGELFF,TGTGCCAGCAGCTTAACTAGCGGGAGTAACGGGGAGCTGTTTTTT
NA,TRBJ2-7,TRBV15,NA,CATSRYDIGGYEQYF,TGTGCCACCAGCAGATACGATATTGGAGGCTACGAGCAGTACTTC
TRBD1,TRBJ2-5,TRBV5-4,NA,CASSNDRGRDETQYF,TGTGCCAGCAGCAATGACAGGGGGCGGGACGAGACCCAGTACTTC
NA,TRBJ1-3,TRBV30,NA,CAWSPRGYLSGNTIYF,TGTGCCTGGAGTCCCCGAGGCTACCTCTCTGGAAACACCATATATTTT
TRBD1,TRBJ2-3,TRBV18,few,CASSPTGQGSDTQYF,TGTGCCAGCTCACCAACGGGACAGGGATCAGATACGCAGTATTTT
TRBD2,TRBJ2-5,TRBV9,NA,CASSSGRTQGETQYF,TGTGCCAGCAGCTCCGGGAGGACCCAGGGAGAGACCCAGTACTTC
TRBD1,TRBJ2-5,TRBV9,NA,CASSVGDRGNEETQYF,TGTGCCAGCAGCGTAGGTGACAGGGGGAATGAAGAGACCCAGTACTTC
NA,TRBJ1-5,TRBV28,many,CASRVQGYQPQHF,TGTGCCAGCAGGGTACAGGGATATCAGCCCCAGCATTTT
NA,TRBJ1-4,TRBV7-9,NA,CASSPGRTNEKLFF,TGTGCCAGCAGCCCGGGGAGAACTAATGAAAAACTGTTTTTT
TRBD2,TRBJ2-3,TRBV3-1/TRBV3-2,NA,CASSQVASGLTDTQYF,TGTGCCAGCAGCCAAGTCGCTAGCGGGCTCACAGATACGCAGTATTTT
NA,TRBJ2-7,TRBV10-2,NA,CASSNNRASIDHEQYF,TGCGCCAGCAGTAACAACAGGGCTTCGATAGACCACGAGCAGTACTTC
NA,TRBJ1-2,TRBV19,once,CASSPDGTYGYTF,TGTGCCAGTAGTCCGGACGGTACTTATGGCTACACCTTC
NA,TRBJ2-1,TRBV9,NA,CASSFTGTGLNEQFF,TGTGCCAGCAGCTTTACCGGGACTGGCTTAAATGAGCAGTTCTTC
NA,TRBJ2-5,TRBV18,NA,CASSPDTGVVGETQYF,TGTGCCAGCTCACCCGACACGGGAGTAGTCGGTGAGACCCAGTACTTC
TRBD1,TRBJ2-6,TRBV28,NA,CASSFWGTGSYVGANVLTF,TGTGCCAGCAGTTTTTGGGGGACAGGTTCTTATGTTGGGGCCAACGTCCTGACTTTC
TRBD2,TRBJ2-3,TRBV5-1,NA,CASSSGLAGGDTQYF,TGCGCCAGCAGCTCTGGACTAGCGGGTGGGGATACGCAGTATTTT
NA,TRBJ2-7,TRBV6-2/TRBV6-3,NA,CASSQGATAYEQYF,TGTGCCAGCAGTCAGGGTGCTACGGCTTACGAGCAGTACTTC
NA,TRBJ1-4,TRBV5-1,NA,CASRFGGKLFF,TGCGCCAGCAGGTTCGGGGGGAAACTGTTTTTT
NA,TRBJ2-7,TRBV10-1,few,CASSELGLYEQYF,TGCGCCAGCAGTGAGCTGGGTCTCTACGAGCAGTACTTC